What follows are 23 T cell receptor beta chains derived from one specimen sequenced in a study of vaccination and CD4 T cells after COVID-19. These receptors lack a known antigen. Treatment here: roughly ten-day PBMC culture with coronavirus spike peptide pools or control peptides (ViraFEST assay). The Oncomine TCR Beta short-read assay sequenced DNA from cultured CD4+ T cells. TCRdb passed the PCR reads through MiXCR, listing each CDR3 protein once. The sample includes 14,000 to 15,000 distinct CDR3 sequences, approximately 73% of them seen just once. The sample comprised CD4+ T cells from blood, cultured in vitro. These TCRs come from a human donor who had recovered from COVID-19.

The V call is TRBV10-3, the J call TRBJ2-3; the D call may be TRBD1 or TRBD2 (6 bases each). This CDR3 has 13 residues. The germline V gene has CDR1 ENHRY and CDR2 SYGVKD. V lost 6 bases and J 5 bases, leaving 12 bases between the germline ends. CDR3 sequence (DNA): TGTGCCATCAGCTCCGAGGGGGGAGATACGCAGTATTTT. Its translation is CAISSEGGDTQYF.

This clonotype rates as large (0.1 to 1%). J is TRBJ2-5 and V is TRBV10-3; D might be TRBD2 (5 bases). In germline, CDR1 is ENHRY, CDR2 SYGVKD. V was clipped by 8 bases and J by 2 bases, with 15 bases between them. The CDR3 runs to 14 residues. This chain's CDR3 is CAIGSRADQETQYF. The DNA for the CDR3 is TGTGCCATCGGATCACGAGCGGATCAAGAGACCCAGTACTTC.

This chain uses TRBV7-2 with TRBJ1-6; D perhaps matches TRBD1 (5 bases). Germline V gene lookup returns CDR1 SGHTA and CDR2 FQGNSA. The CDR3 length is 15 residues. Trimming pared 5 bases from V and 5 bases from J, leaving 13 bases between. The CDR3: CASSRTGTDNSPLHF. Written as DNA, the CDR3 is TGTGCCAGCAGCCGAACCGGGACGGATAATTCACCCCTCCACTTT.

This chain joins TRBV18 and TRBJ1-5, with TRBD1 matching 8 bases. The V gene end was trimmed by 2 bases and the J gene end by 6 bases; junction bases not matched to a gene: 6. The germline V gene encodes CDR1 KGHSH and CDR2 LQKENI. CDR3 length equals 15 residues. The CDR3 spells CASSPVGQASQPQHF. CDR3 sequence (DNA): TGTGCCAGCTCACCAGTGGGACAGGCTTCTCAGCCCCAGCATTTT. The whole variable domain, filled in from reference TRBV18 and TRBJ1-5, reads NAGVMQNPRHLVRRRGQEARLRCSPMKGHSHVYWYRQLPEEGLKFMVYLQKENIIDESGMPKERFSAEFPKEGPSILRIQQVVRGDSAAYFCASSPVGQASQPQHFGDGTRLSIL.

This rearrangement joins TRBV20-1 to TRBJ2-4; D remains unclear. The CDR3 runs 15 residues. The V and J ends lost 7 bases and 5 bases respectively, with 21 bases between them. Germline V lookup: CDR1 DFQATT, CDR2 SNEGSKA (reference sequence). Here the CDR3 DNA reads TGCAGTGGGTTTCTTGGGTCCCTCGGTGAAAACATTCAGTACTTC. Its protein is CSGFLGSLGENIQYF.

The J gene is TRBJ1-4, the V gene TRBV15; D may be TRBD1 (6 bases). CDR1 LNHNV and CDR2 YYDKDF come from the germline V gene (reference sequence). The CDR3 spans 13 residues. Trimming shortened V by 5 bases and J by 14 bases, and 18 bases separated the two germline ends. The CDR3 nucleotides read TGTGCCACCAGCCGTCGCGTCCGAGGGGGTCTGTTTTTT. Encoded protein: CATSRRVRGGLFF.

The gene calls are TRBV10-1 and TRBJ2-3; D is unclear. With 4 bases removed from V and 1 base from J, the gap between germline ends came to 9 bases. The CDR3 spans 14 residues. Per germline, CDR1 WNHNN and CDR2 SYGVQD (reference sequence). The CDR3 bases are TGCGCCAGCAGTGTCGACCCCCGCACAGATACGCAGTATTTT. This sequence encodes CASSVDPRTDTQYF.

The rearrangement links TRBV6-2 or TRBV6-3 to TRBJ1-1, with D possibly TRBD1 on 5 matching bases. The germline gives CDR1 MNHEY, CDR2 SVGEGT. V lost 4 bases and J 0 bases, leaving 9 bases between the germline ends. This CDR3 region has 14 residues. For the CDR3, the DNA is TGTGCCAGCAGTTTTCAACAGGTGAACACTGAAGCTTTCTTT. Its protein is CASSFQQVNTEAFF.

This clonotype was seen a single time. The rearrangement joins TRBV7-2 to TRBJ2-7; D remains unclear. Trimming removed 5 bases from V and 2 bases from J, with 13 bases in between. This CDR3 has 14 residues. In germline, CDR1 is SGHTA, CDR2 FQGNSA. The CDR3 loop reads CASSPQFGPYEQYF. The CDR3 DNA reads TGTGCCAGCAGCCCACAGTTTGGCCCCTACGAGCAGTACTTC.

The rearrangement uses TRBV7-2 and TRBJ2-7; the match to TRBD1 covers 8 bases. This CDR3 comprises 14 residues. The J segment lost 4 bases and the V segment lost 5 bases, leaving 7 bases of the junction unmatched. Looked up from germline, CDR1 is SGHTA and CDR2 is FQGNSA. The chain's CDR3 is CASSLQGALYEQYF. Written as DNA, the CDR3 is TGTGCCAGCAGCCTGCAGGGGGCGTTATACGAGCAGTACTTC.

This chain links TRBV6-2 or TRBV6-3 with TRBJ2-5, with D perhaps TRBD1 (6 bases). The germline CDR1 and CDR2 sequences are MNHEY and SVGEGT. This CDR3 is 15 amino acids long. Trimming cost V 0 bases and J 5 bases, with 13 bases left between them. CDR3 residues: CASSYSMGARETQYF. The CDR3 region has the DNA TGTGCCAGCAGTTACTCGATGGGGGCGCGGGAGACCCAGTACTTC.

This rearrangement joins TRBV7-3 to TRBJ2-6; perhaps TRBD2 as D (6 bases). V was clipped by 5 bases and J by 1 base, with 15 bases between them. Germline CDR1 and CDR2: SGHTA and FQGTGA. The CDR3 runs to 17 residues. In nucleotides, the CDR3 is TGTGCCAGCAGCCGGACCCCGGAGGGTTCTGGGGCCAACGTCCTGACTTTC. The encoded protein is CASSRTPEGSGANVLTF. Full variable domain (rest looked up from reference TRBV7-3 and TRBJ2-6): GAGVSQTPSNKVTEKGKYVELRCDPISGHTALYWYRQSLGQGPEFLIYFQGTGAADDSGLPNDRFFAVRPEGSVSTLKIQRTERGDSAVYLCASSRTPEGSGANVLTFGAGSRLTVL.

The genes are TRBV2 and TRBJ1-4; TRBD1 is a possible D gene (6 bases). V lost 4 bases to trimming and J lost 8 bases, with 11 bases between them. The CDR3 has 13 residues. The V gene's germline CDR1 is SNHLY and CDR2 FYNNEI. In DNA, the CDR3 is TGTGCCAGCAGTGGAGGGGGAGTCGAAAAACTGTTTTTT. It encodes CASSGGGVEKLFF.

This chain uses TRBV28 with TRBJ2-7; 7 bases are a match to TRBD2. In germline, CDR1 is MDHEN, CDR2 SYDVKM. J was trimmed by 2 bases and V by 7 bases; bases with no gene match: 8. The CDR3 spans 14 residues. CDR3 region: CASNQIGRAYEQYF. Here the CDR3 DNA reads TGTGCCAGCAACCAAATTGGGAGGGCCTACGAGCAGTACTTC. Variable domain in full (rest from reference TRBV28 and TRBJ2-7): DVKVTQSSRYLVKRTGEKVFLECVQDMDHENMFWYRQDPGLGLRLIYFSYDVKMKEKGDIPEGYSVSREKKERFSLILESASTNQTSMYLCASNQIGRAYEQYFGPGTRLTVT.

The V gene is TRBV20-1, the J gene TRBJ1-5, with TRBD1 identical over 9 bases. The CDR3 loop spans 14 amino acids. J gave up 0 bases and V 5 bases, and 2 bases lay outside the gene matches. CDR1 DFQATT and CDR2 SNEGSKA come from the germline V gene (reference sequence). CDR3 residues: CSAGTGNSNQPQHF. The CDR3 nucleotides read TGCAGTGCTGGGACAGGGAATAGCAATCAGCCCCAGCATTTT.

V gene TRBV10-3 combines with J gene TRBJ1-2, with D perhaps matching TRBD1 (6 bases). Germline-derived CDR1 and CDR2 are ENHRY and SYGVKD. The CDR3 contains 15 residues. The V end lost 0 bases, the J end lost 1 base, and 9 bases lay between the germline ends. In DNA, the CDR3 is TGTGCCATCAGTGAGTCCGGACAGATTAACTATGGCTACACCTTC. Translated, it gives CAISESGQINYGYTF.

This clonotype has a single count. The gene calls are TRBV6-1 and TRBJ1-2; 9 nucleotides line up with TRBD1. Germline loops: CDR1 MNHNS, CDR2 SASEGT. This CDR3 spans 16 amino acids. With V trimmed by 9 bases and J by 3 bases, 14 bases remained unmatched. This chain's CDR3 is CASSTTRDRVHYGYTF. The CDR3 region has the DNA TGTGCCAGTTCTACCACTCGGGACAGGGTTCACTATGGCTACACCTTC.

The chain employs TRBV7-2 and TRBJ1-4, with D possibly matching TRBD1 (6 bases). There are 15 residues in the CDR3. V was cut by 6 bases and J by 7 bases, with 18 bases left in between. Germline CDR1 is SGHTA and CDR2 is FQGNSA. For the CDR3, the DNA is TGTGCCAGCAGGGGAGGGGGGAGGAATATTGAAAAACTGTTTTTT. This encodes CASRGGGRNIEKLFF.

The J gene is TRBJ1-2, the V gene TRBV19; maybe TRBD1 (5 bases). The CDR3 spans 11 residues. Germline assignment: CDR1 LNHDA and CDR2 SQIVND (reference sequence). V lost 5 bases, J lost 8 bases, and 9 bases lay in between. The CDR3 loop reads CASSFNRGYTF. CDR3 bases: TGTGCCAGTAGTTTCAACAGGGGCTACACCTTC.

The rearrangement uses TRBV30 and TRBJ2-7; possibly TRBD2 for D (5 bases). Germline CDR1 GTSNPN, CDR2 SVGIG (reference sequence). This CDR3 is built from 15 residues. V shed 5 bases and J shed 4 bases, with 21 bases lying between them. The CDR3 DNA reads as TGTGCCTGGGACTACCCAATCGGACGGATTTACGAGCAGTACTTC. Translating gives CAWDYPIGRIYEQYF.

The chain employs TRBV6-1 and TRBJ1-1, with D tentatively TRBD1 (5 bases). Trimming removed 5 bases at V and 1 base at J, with 8 bases between. Germline-derived CDR1 and CDR2 are MNHNS and SASEGT. This CDR3 comprises 13 residues. The DNA for the CDR3 is TGTGCCAGCAGTATTGGGGGGAACACTGAAGCTTTCTTT. Translated, it gives CASSIGGNTEAFF.

The chain joins TRBV7-3 to TRBJ2-1, with D perhaps assigned TRBD1 or TRBD2 (5 bases each). The CDR3 covers 16 residues. V dropped 6 bases and J dropped 9 bases, with 24 bases sitting between them. In germline, CDR1 is SGHTA, CDR2 FQGTGA. The CDR3 here is CASSTQPGSAQGEQFF. The CDR3 DNA follows: TGTGCCAGCAGTACCCAACCGGGATCCGCTCAGGGTGAGCAGTTCTTC.

This chain links TRBV2 with TRBJ1-5; 7 bases align to TRBD1. The CDR3 runs 14 residues. The germline V gene encodes CDR1 SNHLY and CDR2 FYNNEI. Unmatched junction bases numbered 2, after V lost 4 bases and J lost 2 bases. CDR3 bases: TGTGCCAGCAGTGGACAGGGTGGCAATCAGCCCCAGCATTTT. It is translated as CASSGQGGNQPQHF.